This paragraph reports one T cell receptor beta chain. Its antigen is not known. The data were obtained in a study of OX40 agonist ivuxolimab in advanced cancers. The study, taken as a whole, reports: Clonal expansion in partial responders at 0.1-3.0 mg/kg ranked among the lowest. Determination of antigen specificity was not performed for the expanded peripheral T cells.

The CDR3 is made up of 13 amino acids. V lost 5 bases to trimming and J lost 11 bases; unmatched junction nucleotides: 7. Germline CDR1 SGHTA, CDR2 FQGTGA. Some clones are missing from TCRdb's copy, which holds only in-frame ones; the method was immunoSEQ multiplex PCR. The data contain about 26,000 clones, about 74% of them singletons. This receptor was obtained from an adult with an advanced solid tumor such as melanoma, head and neck, liver or kidney cancer. The chain combines TRBV7-3 with TRBJ2-1; 9 positions match TRBD1. The sample was CD4+ or CD8+ T cells sorted from blood, taken in a trial of the OX40 agonist ivuxolimab. The CDR3 sequence: CASSPEGTGKQFF. CDR3 nucleotide sequence: TGTGCCAGCAGCCCAGAGGGGACAGGGAAGCAGTTCTTC.